Shown below are 32 T cell receptor beta chains from a single sample sequenced in a study of response to subunit inactivated influenza vaccine. TCRdb re-called the RT-PCR reads with MiXCR, one entry per CDR3 protein. The table includes roughly 650,000 distinct CDR3 sequences, 14% detected once. The sample in question was PBMCs from blood, obtained about 14 days before vaccination. Source of these receptors: a man aged 45-65 years who received an inactivated influenza vaccine.

This clonotype appeared a few times. This chain joins TRBV5-1 and TRBJ2-1; 8 bases align to TRBD1. Germline V gene data show CDR1 as SGHRS and CDR2 as YFSETQ. CDR3 length: 14 amino acids. V lost 3 bases to trimming and J lost 9 bases; unmatched junction nucleotides: 8. CDR3 sequence: CASSSQGARGEQFF. CDR3 sequence (DNA): TGCGCCAGCAGCTCTCAGGGGGCGCGCGGTGAGCAGTTCTTC. The full variable domain, in which reference TRBV5-1 and TRBJ2-1 provide the parts outside the CDR3, is KAGVTQTPRYLIKTRGQQVTLSCSPISGHRSVSWYQQTPGQGLQFLFEYFSETQRNKGNFPGRFSGRQFSNSRSEMNVSTLELGDSALYLCASSSQGARGEQFFGPGTRLTVL.

This clonotype was seen only a few times. The rearrangement uses TRBV11-1 and TRBJ2-6; D may be TRBD2 (5 bases). The CDR3 is 18 amino acids. Germline values: CDR1 SGHAT, CDR2 FQDESV (reference sequence). The germline V and J ends were trimmed by 1 base and 0 bases, with 13 bases remaining between them. The CDR3 loop is CASSLVGWETSGANVLTF. The DNA for the CDR3 is TGTGCCAGCAGCTTAGTGGGGTGGGAGACCTCTGGGGCCAACGTCCTGACTTTC. Full variable domain (remainder filled in from reference TRBV11-1 and TRBJ2-6): EAEVAQSPRYKITEKSQAVAFWCDPISGHATLYWYRQILGQGPELLVQFQDESVVDDSQLPKDRFSAERLKGVDSTLKIQPAELGDSAMYLCASSLVGWETSGANVLTFGAGSRLTVL.

The V gene is TRBV6-1, the J gene TRBJ2-3; the match to TRBD1 covers 9 bases. Losses at the gene ends were 6 bases for V and 0 bases for J; bases not matched to a gene: 4. The germline CDR1 and CDR2 sequences are MNHNS and SASEGT. The CDR3 contains 15 residues. CDR3 sequence reads: CASRDRGPSTDTQYF. For the CDR3, the DNA is TGTGCCAGCAGGGACAGGGGCCCCAGCACAGATACGCAGTATTTT.

This clonotype was seen only a few times. CDR3 residues: CSARAGLAGGSINEQFF. In nucleotides, the CDR3 is TGCAGTGCTAGAGCCGGACTAGCGGGAGGATCCATCAATGAGCAGTTCTTC. V gene TRBV20-1 combines with J gene TRBJ2-1; 14 bases match TRBD2. V was pared by 1 base and J by 6 bases, with 8 bases of the junction left unmatched. The CDR3 spans 17 residues. Germline CDR1 reads DFQATT; CDR2 reads SNEGSKA (reference sequence).

This clonotype was seen only a few times. This rearrangement joins TRBV7-2 to TRBJ1-1; no reliable D call. Germline V CDR1 and CDR2: SGHTA, FQGNSA. V lost 7 bases, J lost 3 bases, and 6 bases lay in between. The CDR3 is 11 residues long. CDR3 sequence: CASTPHTEAFF. The CDR3 DNA is TGTGCCAGCACCCCGCACACTGAAGCTTTCTTT.

V is TRBV6-5 and J is TRBJ2-7; D not resolved. Trimming removed 0 bases from V and 0 bases from J, with 9 bases in between. This CDR3 comprises 15 residues. Germline V lookup: CDR1 MNHEY, CDR2 SVGAGI. The chain's CDR3 is CASSYSTHGSYEQYF. The CDR3 DNA follows: TGTGCCAGCAGTTACTCGACCCACGGCTCCTACGAGCAGTACTTC.

This clonotype has a handful of counts. The chain joins TRBV6-1 to TRBJ2-2, with TRBD1 matching over 8 bases. The CDR3 sequence is 15 residues long. V lost 7 bases, J lost 4 bases, and 8 bases stayed unmatched. Looked up from germline, CDR1 is MNHNS and CDR2 is SASEGT. The CDR3, as DNA: TGTGCCAGCAACCCCGGACAGGGAAGCACCGGGGAGCTGTTTTTT. Amino acids: CASNPGQGSTGELFF.

This clonotype was seen only a few times. The rearrangement links TRBV12-3 or TRBV12-4 to TRBJ2-1, with 8 nucleotides matching TRBD2. This CDR3 region has 15 residues. V trimming: 7 bases; J trimming: 6 bases; junction bases outside the gene matches: 11. CDR3 coding DNA: TGTGCCAGCACCCCCCGGGGGGGGCAATCCAATGAGCAGTTCTTC. Protein: CASTPRGGQSNEQFF.

This clonotype was picked up a small number of times. The chain combines TRBV9 with TRBJ1-6; D is unclear. Trimming pared 3 bases from V and 10 bases from J, leaving 23 bases between. The germline CDR1 and CDR2 sequences are SGDLS and YYNGEE. This CDR3 has 17 residues. CDR3 loop: CASSERGGPSMPSPLHF. Here the CDR3 DNA reads TGTGCCAGCAGCGAGAGAGGAGGGCCGTCAATGCCCTCACCCCTCCACTTT.

The sample holds many counts of this clonotype. This rearrangement joins TRBV5-1 to TRBJ2-1; no reliable D call. Germline V gene sequence: CDR1 SGHRS, CDR2 YFSETQ. With 0 bases removed from V and 7 bases from J, the gap between germline ends came to 8 bases. The CDR3 is 13 amino acids. DNA of the CDR3: TGCGCCAGCAGCTTGGCCGCCGGAAATGAGCAGTTCTTC. It yields the protein CASSLAAGNEQFF.

Ten or more counts support this clonotype. CDR3 loop: CASREGHTQYF. As DNA, the CDR3 is TGTGCCAGCAGGGAGGGTCATACGCAGTATTTT. This sequence joins TRBV6-1 and TRBJ2-3; D may be TRBD2 (6 bases). Deletions cut 6 bases from V and 7 bases from J, with 8 bases between. Germline V lookup: CDR1 MNHNS, CDR2 SASEGT. The CDR3 runs 11 residues.

There are a few counts of this clonotype. V gene TRBV5-1 combines with J gene TRBJ2-3, with D perhaps matching TRBD1 (6 bases). Germline V gene data show CDR1 as SGHRS and CDR2 as YFSETQ. CDR3 length: 15 residues. V lost 6 bases, J lost 2 bases, and 16 bases lay in between. The CDR3 loop is CASTPTGPYTDTQYF. CDR3 DNA: TGCGCCAGCACCCCGACAGGACCCTACACAGATACGCAGTATTTT.

The CDR3 spells CASSPISLAGGTDTQYF. The CDR3 coding sequence is TGCGCCAGCAGCCCCATCTCCCTAGCGGGGGGCACAGATACGCAGTATTTT. This chain uses TRBV4-1 with TRBJ2-3, with 10 bases identical to TRBD2. CDR3 length: 17 residues. CDR1 and CDR2 from the germline V gene are MGHRA and YSYEKL. Losses at the gene ends were 4 bases for V and 1 base for J; bases not matched to a gene: 8.

CDR3 in DNA: TGTGCCATCAGCGGGAGCAGCTACGAGCAGTACTTC. This encodes CAISGSSYEQYF. This rearrangement joins TRBV10-3 to TRBJ2-7; maybe TRBD2 (6 bases). The CDR3 has 12 amino acids. The germline CDR1 and CDR2 sequences are ENHRY and SYGVKD. The germline V and J ends were trimmed by 6 bases and 3 bases, with 9 bases remaining between them.

This clonotype turned up a few times. The V gene is TRBV28, the J gene TRBJ2-3; D not resolved. CDR3 length: 13 residues. V lost 10 bases and J 6 bases, leaving 17 bases between the germline ends. Germline V lookup: CDR1 MDHEN, CDR2 SYDVKM. The CDR3: CATRRRMGDTQYF. The DNA of the CDR3 is TGTGCCACCCGTAGGCGGATGGGCGATACGCAGTATTTT.

The chain has TRBV6-1 and TRBJ2-7; D gene uncertain. The germline CDR1 and CDR2 sequences are MNHNS and SASEGT. The CDR3 loop spans 15 amino acids. V shed 6 bases and J shed 3 bases, with 18 bases lying between them. In DNA, the CDR3 is TGTGCCAGCAGCGCGACCTGGAGCCCCCTCTACGAGCAGTACTTC. Translating it yields CASSATWSPLYEQYF.

The chain couples TRBV6-2 or TRBV6-3 to TRBJ1-4; no clear D. The V end lost 5 bases, the J end lost 5 bases, and 9 bases lay between the germline ends. The germline CDR1 and CDR2 sequences are MNHEY and SVGEGT. CDR3 size: 13 residues. The CDR3 region is CASSNGRNEKLFF. The DNA of the CDR3 is TGTGCCAGCAGTAACGGACGGAATGAAAAACTGTTTTTT.

This clonotype was detected a few times. This rearrangement joins TRBV18 to TRBJ2-7; no clear D gene. Germline V lookup: CDR1 KGHSH, CDR2 LQKENI. The CDR3 is 12 residues long. Trimming pared 3 bases from V and 6 bases from J, leaving 9 bases between. The CDR3: CASSPDQTEQYF. The DNA of the CDR3 is TGTGCCAGCTCACCCGACCAAACCGAGCAGTACTTC.

A few counts support this clonotype. V gene TRBV6-5 combines with J gene TRBJ2-7, with TRBD1 matching 8 bases. CDR3 length: 17 amino acids. J lost 4 bases, V lost 2 bases, and 13 bases had no gene match. Germline V gives CDR1 MNHEY, CDR2 SVGAGI. CDR3 amino acids: CASSYQIRTGSKYEQYF. The CDR3 DNA reads TGTGCCAGCAGTTACCAGATTCGGACAGGGAGTAAATACGAGCAGTACTTC.

This clonotype was counted between two and nine times. This chain links TRBV7-2 with TRBJ1-2; perhaps TRBD1 as D (6 bases). The CDR3 has 14 residues. Looked up from germline, CDR1 is SGHTA and CDR2 is FQGNSA. V gave up 1 base and J gave up 7 bases, with 13 bases separating them. Written as DNA, the CDR3 is TGTGCCAGCAGCTTAGAGCGGGGGCCCGGTGGCTACACCTTC. Its protein is CASSLERGPGGYTF.

The V call is TRBV6-2 or TRBV6-3, the J call TRBJ2-7; 8 bases align to TRBD1. The CDR3 covers 15 residues. V shed 5 bases and J 4 bases; nucleotides not matched to a gene: 10. Looked up from germline, CDR1 is MNHEY and CDR2 is SVGEGT. CDR3 DNA: TGTGCCAGCAGTACCCCTGCTCAGGGGGCTTACGAGCAGTACTTC. It is translated as CASSTPAQGAYEQYF.

The chain recombines TRBV28 with TRBJ2-5; unclear D gene. Germline V lookup: CDR1 MDHEN, CDR2 SYDVKM. The CDR3 loop spans 13 amino acids. V lost 2 bases to trimming and J lost 2 bases, with 6 bases between them. CDR3 amino acids: CASSLVKQETQYF. The CDR3 nucleotides read TGTGCCAGCAGTTTAGTCAAGCAAGAGACCCAGTACTTC.

This sequence joins TRBV12-3 or TRBV12-4 and TRBJ2-5; a weak D match, TRBD1 (5 bases). There are 13 residues in the CDR3. V was cut by 6 bases and J by 1 base, with 9 bases left in between. The CDR3 DNA reads TGTGCCAGCAGCCAACAGGTCCAAGAGACCCAGTACTTC. Its translation is CASSQQVQETQYF.

CDR3: CASTSRLAGGLADTQYF. DNA for the CDR3: TGTGCCAGCACCTCGCGACTAGCGGGGGGATTAGCAGATACGCAGTATTTT. This chain links TRBV7-6 with TRBJ2-3; 13 nucleotides match TRBD2. Unmatched junction bases numbered 11, after V lost 7 bases and J lost 4 bases. This CDR3 is 17 amino acids long. Per germline, CDR1 SGHVS and CDR2 FNYEAQ.

A few counts support this clonotype. The chain uses TRBV20-1 and TRBJ1-1, with a tentative D call TRBD1 (5 bases). CDR3 size: 13 residues. Germline assignment: CDR1 DFQATT and CDR2 SNEGSKA (reference sequence). The CDR3 region is CGGTKGAGTEAFF. The DNA of the CDR3 is TGCGGGGGAACTAAGGGAGCGGGCACTGAAGCTTTCTTT.

V is TRBV14 and J is TRBJ2-2; 7 positions agree with TRBD2. The CDR3 length is 16 residues. V lost 5 bases, J lost 7 bases, and 13 bases stayed unmatched. The V gene's germline CDR1 is SGHDN and CDR2 FVKESK. The CDR3 DNA reads as TGTGCCAGCAGCAGACATCCCGGGGGGTCTTTCGGGGAGCTGTTTTTT. Translation gives CASSRHPGGSFGELFF.

This clonotype was detected many times. The rearrangement uses TRBV5-1 and TRBJ2-5; perhaps TRBD1 as D (6 bases). The CDR3 is 13 residues long. Trimming shortened V by 4 bases and J by 3 bases, and 10 bases separated the two germline ends. The germline gives CDR1 SGHRS, CDR2 YFSETQ. CDR3 protein: CASSVGQKETQYF. Here the CDR3 DNA reads TGCGCCAGCAGCGTCGGACAGAAAGAGACCCAGTACTTC.

This clonotype has just a few counts. The chain combines TRBV20-1 with TRBJ2-7, with 14 bases identical to TRBD2. Germline V gene lookup returns CDR1 DFQATT and CDR2 SNEGSKA (reference sequence). The CDR3 totals 17 residues. V lost 3 bases to trimming and J lost 6 bases; unmatched junction nucleotides: 13. DNA for the CDR3: TGCAGTGCTAGCCTCGAAACGGGACTAGCGGGAGTAGGCGAGCAGTACTTC. This sequence encodes CSASLETGLAGVGEQYF.

This clonotype was counted ten times or more. The gene calls are TRBV5-1 and TRBJ1-1; tentative D call: TRBD1 (5 bases). This CDR3 spans 16 amino acids. CDR1 SGHRS and CDR2 YFSETQ come from the germline V gene. Trimming shortened V by 4 bases and J by 4 bases, and 20 bases separated the two germline ends. CDR3 sequence (DNA): TGCGCCAGCAGCATCGGGACTGGGATTCGTGGCACTGAAGCTTTCTTT. It is translated as CASSIGTGIRGTEAFF.

The V gene is TRBV7-6, the J gene TRBJ1-1; D is unclear. The CDR3 has 15 amino acids. V lost 5 bases, J lost 0 bases, and 13 bases lay in between. Looked up from germline, CDR1 is SGHVS and CDR2 is FNYEAQ. CDR3 in DNA: TGTGCCAGCAGCCCCTTGACACCTTTGAACACTGAAGCTTTCTTT. Protein: CASSPLTPLNTEAFF.

This chain uses TRBV7-2 with TRBJ2-1, with TRBD2 as a possible D gene (6 bases). V was cut by 1 base and J by 10 bases, with 17 bases left in between. The CDR3 runs 15 residues. Germline CDR1 and CDR2: SGHTA and FQGNSA. CDR3 sequence reads: CASSLDHGSGREQFF. DNA for the CDR3: TGTGCCAGCAGCTTAGATCATGGTAGCGGACGGGAGCAGTTCTTC.

The chain links TRBV7-9 to TRBJ2-2, with no clear D. This CDR3 has 11 residues. Germline CDR1 SEHNR, CDR2 FQNEAQ (reference sequence). V lost 7 bases, J lost 5 bases, and 5 bases lay in between. The CDR3 region has the DNA TGTGCCAGCAAGTGGACCGGGGAGCTGTTTTTT. Protein sequence: CASKWTGELFF.